This TCR beta chain appears in the sequencing data of a study of response to subunit inactivated influenza vaccine. Study-level findings and limits: T cells newly recruited by each seasonal influenza vaccination are few, the authors suggested.

The CDR3 is 13 residues long. V trimming: 0 bases; J trimming: 6 bases; junction bases outside the gene matches: 1. Germline CDR1 is SEHNR and CDR2 is FQNEAQ (reference sequence). Each CDR3 protein gets one entry after TCRdb re-called the RT-PCR reads with MiXCR. The table lists 630,000 or so distinct CDR3 sequences, around 16% of them singletons. With respect to this clonotype: The antigen remains undetermined.

The sample in question was PBMCs from blood, obtained 11 to 12 days after vaccination. The chain uses TRBV7-9 and TRBJ2-7; 8 nucleotides line up with TRBD1. The TCR sequence derives from a man in his fifties or sixties who received an inactivated influenza vaccine. CDR3 sequence: CASSLAQGGEQYF. Here the CDR3 DNA reads TGTGCCAGCAGCTTAGCACAGGGGGGCGAGCAGTACTTC. Full variable domain (missing parts from reference TRBV7-9 and TRBJ2-7): DTGVSQNPRHKITKRGQNVTFRCDPISEHNRLYWYRQTLGQGPEFLTYFQNEAQLEKSRLLSDRFSAERPKGSFSTLEIQRTEQGDSAMYLCASSLAQGGEQYFGPGTRLTVT.